These 8 T cell receptor beta chains came from one sample sequenced in a study of shared clonotypes between healthy human individuals. Here immunoSEQ multiplex PCR was the method, and the copy in TCRdb shows in-frame clones only, minus some. The profile shows 600,000 to 800,000 clones, 72% of them singletons. Sequencing was carried out using memory CD4+ T cells sorted from blood. The subset here: CD45RA-negative fraction. The receptor set was obtained from a woman aged 30 to 39 in good health.

V is TRBV29-1 and J is TRBJ2-2; D is ambiguous. V was cut by 5 bases and J by 4 bases, with 14 bases left in between. The CDR3 has 14 amino acids. CDR1 SQVTM and CDR2 ANQGSEA come from the germline V gene. The CDR3 DNA follows: TGCAGCGTTTTGTGGGCCATTGGCACCGGGGAGCTGTTTTTT. Amino acids: CSVLWAIGTGELFF.

The chain couples TRBV7-6 to TRBJ2-1; 10 bases agree with TRBD2. Trimming removed 6 bases from V and 9 bases from J; junction bases left unmatched: 2. The germline CDR1 and CDR2 sequences are SGHVS and FNYEAQ. The CDR3 runs to 12 residues. CDR3 nucleotide sequence: TGTGCCAGCAGAGTAGCGGGAGGTGAGCAGTTCTTC. Amino acids: CASRVAGGEQFF.

A word on this clone: The sample carries other DNA sequences with the same CDR3. This chain connects TRBV18 to TRBJ2-1; no clear D. The germline V gene encodes CDR1 KGHSH and CDR2 LQKENI. The CDR3 has 12 amino acids. V was pared by 2 bases and J by 7 bases, with 6 bases between. In DNA, the CDR3 is TGTGCCAGCTCACCAAGGGAAAATGAGCAGTTCTTC. Translated: CASSPRENEQFF.

The chain is built from TRBV27 and TRBJ1-1, with unresolved D. The CDR3 totals 14 residues. Germline-derived CDR1 and CDR2 are MNHEY and SMNVEV (reference sequence). V was cut by 5 bases and J by 0 bases, with 10 bases left in between. CDR3 nucleotides: TGTGCCAGCAGTCCACAGAGCTTGAACACTGAAGCTTTCTTT. Amino acids: CASSPQSLNTEAFF.

The count of this clone is one. Only one base separates this from a far larger clonotype, so it likely reflects a read error. The chain links TRBV5-4 to TRBJ1-3; D gene ambiguous. Germline V lookup: CDR1 SGHNT, CDR2 YYREEE (reference sequence). V was clipped by 0 bases and J by 0 bases, with 4 bases between them. The CDR3 extends over 14 amino acids. CDR3 sequence reads: CASSLGVSGNTIYF. The DNA of the CDR3 is TGTGCCAGCAGCTTGGGGGTCTCTGGAAACACCATATATTTT.

The chain carries TRBV2 and TRBJ2-7, with a weak D call TRBD1 (7 bases). Germline CDR1 SNHLY, CDR2 FYNNEI. The V gene lost 7 bases and the J gene lost 6 bases, with 22 bases spanning the gap. This CDR3 has 15 amino acids. CDR3 DNA: TGTGCCAGCAAAGGGAGGACAGGCCATCGTTCCGAGCAGTACTTC. This sequence encodes CASKGRTGHRSEQYF.

The sample holds many counts of this clone. The CDR3 DNA reads TGTGCCAGCAGCTCGACCGCTGCAAAACTGTTTTTT. Translation: CASSSTAAKLFF. The gene calls are TRBV28 and TRBJ1-4; unclear D gene. V lost 6 bases and J lost 10, with 12 bases in between. Germline-derived CDR1 and CDR2 are MDHEN and SYDVKM. This CDR3 is 12 amino acids long.

V is TRBV7-2 and J is TRBJ1-5; D is unclear. V gave up 5 bases and J gave up 3 bases, with 14 bases separating them. Germline CDR1 and CDR2: SGHTA and FQGNSA. This CDR3 is built from 15 residues. The CDR3 is CASSTDALSNQPQHF. As DNA, the CDR3 is TGTGCCAGCAGCACGGACGCTCTTTCCAATCAGCCCCAGCATTTT.